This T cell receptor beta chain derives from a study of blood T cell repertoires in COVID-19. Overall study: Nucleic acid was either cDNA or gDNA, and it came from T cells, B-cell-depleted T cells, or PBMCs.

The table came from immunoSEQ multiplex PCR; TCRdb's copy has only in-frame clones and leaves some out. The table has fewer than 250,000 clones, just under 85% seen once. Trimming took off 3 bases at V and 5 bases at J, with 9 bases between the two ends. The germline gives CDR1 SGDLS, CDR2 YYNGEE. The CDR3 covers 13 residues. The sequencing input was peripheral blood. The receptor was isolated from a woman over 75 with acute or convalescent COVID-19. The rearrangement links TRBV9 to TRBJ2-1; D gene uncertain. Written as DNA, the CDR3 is TGTGCCAGCAGCGGAGACTTCCACAATGAGCAGTTCTTC. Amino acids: CASSGDFHNEQFF.